Each of the 23 T cell receptor beta chains below was sequenced from the same sample in a study of regulatory T cells in long-lasting Graves disease. Noted time point: persistent/refractory GD, antithyroid drugs over 5 years with positive TRAb. The TCR library was made from RNA that had been extracted from PBMCs in TRIzol. The TCR beta library used iRepertoire HTBI primers with Arm-PCR amplification of CDR3. TCRdb re-called the multiplex PCR reads with MiXCR, one entry per CDR3 protein. This table holds roughly 400,000 distinct CDR3 sequences, 21% found once. This sample comprised peripheral blood mononuclear cells (PBMCs), obtained when the disease was refractory, from a patient treated with antithyroid drugs. The receptors were gathered from a female donor with Graves disease.

This clonotype was counted ten times or more. V usage is TRBV2 and J usage is TRBJ2-5; TRBD1 is a possible D gene (6 bases). CDR3 length: 14 amino acids. V lost 2 bases and J 0 bases, leaving 7 bases between the germline ends. Germline lookup yields CDR1 SNHLY and CDR2 FYNNEI. The CDR3 here is CASSEQGNQETQYF. The DNA for the CDR3 is TGTGCCAGCAGTGAACAGGGGAACCAAGAGACCCAGTACTTC. Based on the CDR3 plus reference TRBV2 and TRBJ2-5, the full variable domain is EPEVTQTPSHQVTQMGQEVILRCVPISNHLYFYWYRQILGQKVEFLVSFYNNEISEKSEIFDDQFSVERPDGSNFTLKIRSTKLEDSAMYFCASSEQGNQETQYFGPGTRLLVL.

This clonotype appeared a few times. The chain is built from TRBV5-1 and TRBJ2-7, with TRBD2 identical over 12 bases. The germline V gene has CDR1 SGHRS and CDR2 YFSETQ. The J segment lost 6 bases and the V segment lost 2 bases, leaving 6 bases of the junction unmatched. This CDR3 has 15 amino acids. The CDR3 reads CASSLSSGRAVEQYF. The CDR3 region has the DNA TGCGCCAGCAGCTTATCTAGCGGGAGGGCCGTCGAGCAGTACTTC.

The rearrangement links TRBV9 to TRBJ1-2; D unresolved. Germline values: CDR1 SGDLS, CDR2 YYNGEE. V lost 6 bases and J lost 2, with 11 bases in between. CDR3 length: 13 amino acids. CDR3 coding DNA: TGTGCCAGCACCCAGGAAGTCAACTATGGCTACACCTTC. This gives the protein CASTQEVNYGYTF. The full variable domain, in which reference TRBV9 and TRBJ1-2 provide the parts outside the CDR3, is DSGVTQTPKHLITATGQRVTLRCSPRSGDLSVYWYQQSLDQGLQFLIQYYNGEERAKGNILERFSAQQFPDLHSELNLSSLELGDSALYFCASTQEVNYGYTFGSGTRLTVV.

This clonotype was observed a single time. One base separates it from a far larger clone, so it is likely a read error. The chain combines TRBV12-3 or TRBV12-4 with TRBJ2-7, with no clear D. The CDR3 is 13 amino acids. Deletions cut 5 bases from V and 6 bases from J, with 14 bases between. The CDR3 loop reads CASSDLQLGEQYF. The DNA of the CDR3 is TGTGCCAGCAGTGATCTACAGCTCGGCGAGCAGTACTTC.

Comments on this clonotype: A read error likely explains this, since a far larger clone differs by one base. This chain links TRBV3-1 with TRBJ1-2; 7 bases fit TRBD1. The CDR3 loop spans 13 amino acids. Looked up from germline, CDR1 is LGHDT and CDR2 is YNNKEL (reference sequence). CDR3 DNA sequence: TGTGCCAGCAGCCCGGGACAGAACTATGGCTGCACCTTC. This gives the protein CASSPGQNYGCTF.

The V and J genes are TRBV19 and TRBJ2-5, with 10 nucleotides matching TRBD2. Trimming cost V 5 bases and J 5 bases; bases outside gene matches: 17. This CDR3 has 18 residues. Germline CDR1 LNHDA, CDR2 SQIVND (reference sequence). CDR3 protein: CASSLQGFGLAGVETQYF. CDR3 in DNA: TGTGCCAGTAGTTTACAGGGCTTCGGCCTAGCGGGAGTGGAGACCCAGTACTTC.

This rearrangement joins TRBV20-1 to TRBJ1-1; no clear D gene. This CDR3 spans 13 amino acids. CDR1 is DFQATT, CDR2 SNEGSKA, per germline (reference sequence). V lost 1 base, J lost 1 base, and 7 bases lay in between. This chain's CDR3 is CSARGDWNTEAFF. CDR3 coding DNA: TGCAGTGCTAGAGGGGATTGGAACACTGAAGCTTTCTTT.

This clonotype was counted many times. The V gene is TRBV29-1, the J gene TRBJ1-2, with D tentatively TRBD1 (5 bases). Trimming removed 3 bases from V and 2 bases from J, with 7 bases in between. The CDR3 totals 12 residues. Germline V gene lookup returns CDR1 SQVTM and CDR2 ANQGSEA. The CDR3 coding sequence is TGCAGCGTTGAGGCAGGGAACTATGGCTACACCTTC. Its protein is CSVEAGNYGYTF.

This clonotype was counted many times. CDR3 sequence reads: CATSDPGTANTGELFF. CDR3 coding DNA: TGTGCCACCAGTGACCCCGGGACAGCGAACACCGGGGAGCTGTTTTTT. The rearrangement links TRBV24-1 to TRBJ2-2; 7 nucleotides align to TRBD1. With V trimmed by 4 bases and J by 0 bases, 4 bases remained unmatched. There are 16 residues in the CDR3. Per germline, CDR1 KGHDR and CDR2 SFDVKD.

This clonotype came up a few times. This chain links TRBV5-6 with TRBJ2-2; D gene ambiguous. Germline CDR1 reads SGHDT; CDR2 reads YYEEEE. Deletions cut 0 bases from V and 4 bases from J, with 7 bases between. The CDR3 covers 14 residues. The CDR3, as DNA: TGTGCCAGCAGCTTGGTTAGTTCCACCGGGGAGCTGTTTTTT. This gives the protein CASSLVSSTGELFF.

This clonotype was seen repeatedly, ten times or more. The V and J genes are TRBV27 and TRBJ1-2; 9 bases fit TRBD1. Per the germline V gene, CDR1 is MNHEY and CDR2 is SMNVEV (reference sequence). The length of the CDR3 is 12 residues. Trimming took 5 bases from V and 11 from J; bases not matched to a gene: 6. The CDR3 nucleotides are TGTGCCAGCAGTCACTACGGGACAGGGTACACCTTC. It yields the protein CASSHYGTGYTF.

This clonotype was seen many times. The chain couples TRBV2 to TRBJ2-7; TRBD1 agrees at 10 bases. Looked up from germline, CDR1 is SNHLY and CDR2 is FYNNEI. This CDR3 is built from 13 residues. V lost 4 bases to trimming and J lost 7 bases; unmatched junction nucleotides: 4. The CDR3 DNA is TGTGCCAGCAGTGGACAGGGGGCGGTAGAGCAGTACTTC. Protein product: CASSGQGAVEQYF. Full variable domain (rest looked up from reference TRBV2 and TRBJ2-7): EPEVTQTPSHQVTQMGQEVILRCVPISNHLYFYWYRQILGQKVEFLVSFYNNEISEKSEIFDDQFSVERPDGSNFTLKIRSTKLEDSAMYFCASSGQGAVEQYFGPGTRLTVT.

This clonotype was recorded a few times. V is TRBV30 and J is TRBJ1-2, with D hard to call. Germline lookup yields CDR1 GTSNPN and CDR2 SVGIG (reference sequence). The ends were cut back, 0 bases at V and 12 bases at J, with 17 bases in the middle. The CDR3 is 13 amino acids. CDR3 coding DNA: TGTGCCTGGAGTGTACGTTCTACTATGGCTAACACCTTC. Translation gives CAWSVRSTMANTF.

This clonotype was seen a handful of times. The chain combines TRBV29-1 with TRBJ2-3, with D unresolved. The germline V gene has CDR1 SQVTM and CDR2 ANQGSEA. V was clipped by 3 bases and J by 5 bases, with 9 bases between them. This CDR3 has 12 amino acids. CDR3 protein: CSVEVGLDTQYF. CDR3 bases: TGCAGCGTTGAGGTGGGATTAGATACGCAGTATTTT.

Many counts were recorded for this clonotype. The J gene is TRBJ2-7, the V gene TRBV7-8, with D perhaps assigned TRBD1 or TRBD2 (5 bases each). The germline V gene has CDR1 SGHVS and CDR2 FQNEAQ. This CDR3 has 15 residues. The V end was cut by 3 bases, the J end by 1 base, with 13 bases between. This CDR3 reads CASSLDRDASYEQYF. The CDR3 DNA reads as TGTGCCAGCAGCTTGGACCGGGACGCTTCCTACGAGCAGTACTTC.

This clonotype was found many times. At one end, the junction sequence differs from germline, possibly due to a read error. This rearrangement joins TRBV20-1 to TRBJ1-1, with D unclear. The CDR3 spans 8 residues. CDR1 is DFQATT, CDR2 SNEGSKA, per germline (reference sequence). The CDR3, as DNA: TGCAGTGCTAGAGATTCACTCTTT. This gives the protein CSARDSLF.

The CDR3 loop reads CAISESASGTYEQYF. The CDR3 DNA is TGTGCCATCAGTGAGTCGGCTAGCGGGACCTACGAGCAGTACTTC. The rearrangement uses TRBV10-3 and TRBJ2-7, with 9 bases aligning to TRBD2. CDR3 size: 15 residues. Germline V gives CDR1 ENHRY, CDR2 SYGVKD. The V segment lost 0 bases and the J segment 2 bases; nucleotides outside the gene matches: 2.

This clonotype was detected a few times. The chain combines TRBV4-1 with TRBJ1-1; D may be TRBD1 (6 bases). The CDR3 sequence is 12 residues long. The germline V gene has CDR1 MGHRA and CDR2 YSYEKL. The V gene lost 3 bases and the J gene lost 8 bases, with 10 bases spanning the gap. The CDR3 region has the DNA TGCGCCAGCAGCCATGGACAGCGGGAAGCTTTCTTT. Amino acids: CASSHGQREAFF.

In this sample, this clonotype turned up a few times. A much larger clone lies a single base off, so this may be a read error. The V and J genes are TRBV28 and TRBJ1-1; D remains unclear. Looked up from germline, CDR1 is MDHEN and CDR2 is SYDVKM. CDR3 size: 14 residues. V was cut by 6 bases and J by 4 bases, with 15 bases left in between. The DNA for the CDR3 is TGTGCCAGCAGCCTCGACGGGGTCAGCACTGAAGCTTTCTTT. This codes for CASSLDGVSTEAFF.

This clonotype was seen at least ten times. This chain joins TRBV28 and TRBJ2-2, with D perhaps TRBD2 (5 bases). CDR1 and CDR2 from the germline V gene are MDHEN and SYDVKM. The CDR3 totals 15 residues. V was trimmed by 2 bases and J by 4 bases, leaving 11 bases between them. The CDR3 spells CASSLGGSGTGELFF. The DNA for the CDR3 is TGTGCCAGCAGTTTAGGCGGGTCAGGCACCGGGGAGCTGTTTTTT.

This clonotype was seen ten or more times. The chain employs TRBV28 and TRBJ1-1; 7 positions match TRBD1. This CDR3 is 15 amino acids long. V shed 6 bases, J shed 3 bases, and the junction held 10 bases outside the gene matches. From germline, CDR1 is MDHEN and CDR2 SYDVKM. The CDR3 here is CASREHRGGDTEAFF. The CDR3 coding sequence is TGTGCCAGCAGGGAACACAGGGGAGGGGACACTGAAGCTTTCTTT.

The chain combines TRBV27 with TRBJ1-5; D unclear. The germline V gene has CDR1 MNHEY and CDR2 SMNVEV (reference sequence). CDR3 length equals 14 residues. V shed 4 bases and J shed 0 bases, with 7 bases lying between them. The CDR3 DNA is TGTGCCAGCAGTTCCGCGTCTAGCAATCAGCCCCAGCATTTT. As protein: CASSSASSNQPQHF.

This clonotype was seen only a few times. The chain joins TRBV5-1 to TRBJ2-7; D gene unclear. The CDR3 runs 14 residues. Germline V gene lookup returns CDR1 SGHRS and CDR2 YFSETQ. Trimming left V 1 base short and J 4 bases short, with 12 bases between. The CDR3 coding sequence is TGCGCCAGCAGCTTGCAGGCAGAAGAGTACGAGCAGTACTTC. Translating it yields CASSLQAEEYEQYF.